Each of the 27 T cell receptor beta chains below was sequenced from the same sample in a study of blood T cell repertoires in COVID-19. TCRdb keeps only in-frame clones here, not all; method: immunoSEQ multiplex PCR. The sample includes fewer than 40,000 clones, 91% of them seen just once. The sample consisted of peripheral blood. These receptors were obtained from a human donor in a cohort sampled during active COVID-19.

The V and J genes are TRBV5-5 and TRBJ2-1; 10 bases match TRBD1. V shed 4 bases and J 6 bases; nucleotides not matched to a gene: 10. Germline values: CDR1 SGHKS, CDR2 YYEKEE (reference sequence). The CDR3 has 16 amino acids. The CDR3 reads CASSTKTGGIPNEQFF. The DNA of the CDR3 is TGTGCCAGCAGCACCAAGACAGGGGGCATTCCCAATGAGCAGTTCTTC.

The chain is built from TRBV20-1 and TRBJ2-6, with D possibly matching TRBD2 (6 bases). Between the trimmed V and J ends, which lost 3 bases and 4 bases, there was a span of 13 bases. Germline V lookup: CDR1 DFQATT, CDR2 SNEGSKA (reference sequence). CDR3 length equals 15 residues. CDR3 DNA sequence: TGCAGTGCTAGTGGCCCGGGAGCCGGGGCCAACGTCCTGACTTTC. Translating it yields CSASGPGAGANVLTF.

This clone was counted between two and nine times. This chain links TRBV19 with TRBJ1-1; maybe TRBD1 (6 bases). Germline CDR1 reads LNHDA; CDR2 reads SQIVND (reference sequence). This CDR3 comprises 14 residues. Trimming took 10 bases from V and 1 from J, leaving 16 bases between them. The CDR3 DNA is TGTGCCACCCGGGGGGCAGGGACGAACACTGAAGCTTTCTTT. This encodes CATRGAGTNTEAFF.

The chain links TRBV5-4 to TRBJ2-6; D perhaps matches TRBD2 (6 bases). The CDR3 spans 17 residues. V shed 2 bases and J shed 4 bases, with 16 bases lying between them. In germline, CDR1 is SGHNT, CDR2 YYREEE (reference sequence). CDR3 DNA sequence: TGTGCCAGCAGCTTATCCCCCCTCGGGAGAGGGGCCAACGTCCTGACTTTC. This translates into CASSLSPLGRGANVLTF.

CDR3 nucleotide sequence: TGTGCCAGCAGCCCGGGTGTGAATGACAGGACCCAAGAGACCCAGTACTTC. Encoded protein: CASSPGVNDRTQETQYF. The rearrangement links TRBV7-9 to TRBJ2-5; a possible D gene is TRBD1 (6 bases). The germline V and J ends were trimmed by 5 bases and 1 base, with 20 bases remaining between them. Germline assignment: CDR1 SEHNR and CDR2 FQNEAQ (reference sequence). This CDR3 has 17 amino acids.

The chain joins TRBV7-3 to TRBJ2-3; 7 bases align to TRBD2. The CDR3 spans 17 residues. Losses at the gene ends were 5 bases for V and 4 bases for J; bases not matched to a gene: 15. In germline, CDR1 is SGHTA, CDR2 FQGTGA. The CDR3 region has the DNA TGTGCCAGCAGCCTCTCTGCGGGAGTAATGTGGCCAGATACGCAGTATTTT. Translating gives CASSLSAGVMWPDTQYF.

V gene TRBV18 combines with J gene TRBJ2-3, with 9 bases that match TRBD2. V gave up 4 bases and J gave up 6 bases; unmatched junction bases: 5. Per germline, CDR1 KGHSH and CDR2 LQKENI. The CDR3 totals 14 residues. In nucleotides, the CDR3 is TGTGCCAGCTCACGTGGACTAGCGATGGATACGCAGTATTTT. It specifies CASSRGLAMDTQYF.

V usage is TRBV6-1 and J usage is TRBJ1-6, with a tentative D call TRBD1 (5 bases). CDR1 and CDR2 (germline): MNHNS, SASEGT. This CDR3 has 17 residues. Trimming cost V 3 bases and J 6 bases, with 18 bases left between them. CDR3 in DNA: TGTGCCAGCAGTGAGTACTTGGAAACGACAGCTAATTCACCCCTCCACTTT. As protein: CASSEYLETTANSPLHF.

The rearrangement joins TRBV10-3 to TRBJ2-7, with a possible D match to TRBD1 (6 bases). This CDR3 is 11 amino acids long. Per germline, CDR1 ENHRY and CDR2 SYGVKD. The V and J ends lost 8 bases and 5 bases respectively, with 10 bases between them. The CDR3 is CAIEGGNEQYV. Written as DNA, the CDR3 is TGTGCCATCGAAGGGGGTAACGAGCAGTACGTC.

The chain joins TRBV5-8 to TRBJ1-4, with 7 nucleotides matching TRBD1. Germline V gives CDR1 SGHTS, CDR2 YDEGEE. With V trimmed by 9 bases and J by 4 bases, 6 bases remained unmatched. The CDR3 has 13 residues. CDR3 in amino acids: CATYRGLNEKLFF. CDR3 DNA: TGTGCCACCTACAGGGGACTTAATGAAAAACTGTTTTTT.

The chain couples TRBV19 to TRBJ2-3; a possible D gene is TRBD1 (6 bases). The CDR3 spans 14 residues. Germline assignment: CDR1 LNHDA and CDR2 SQIVND (reference sequence). Trimming shortened V by 3 bases and J by 2 bases, and 9 bases separated the two germline ends. CDR3 nucleotides: TGTGCCAGTAGTATGAGGGGGACCACAGATACGCAGTATTTT. Amino acid sequence: CASSMRGTTDTQYF.

This sequence joins TRBV7-9 and TRBJ1-2; 7 bases are a match to TRBD1. V lost 5 bases and J lost 4; bases outside the gene matches: 4. Germline V gene lookup returns CDR1 SEHNR and CDR2 FQNEAQ (reference sequence). The CDR3 runs to 13 residues. CDR3 DNA: TGTGCCAGCAGCCAGGGACAGCCCTATGGCTACACCTTC. This encodes CASSQGQPYGYTF.

The V gene is TRBV11-2, the J gene TRBJ2-3; TRBD1 agrees at 7 bases. Trimming cost V 6 bases and J 5 bases; bases outside gene matches: 8. Germline V gives CDR1 SGHAT, CDR2 FQNNGV. This CDR3 contains 14 residues. Written as DNA, the CDR3 is TGTGCCAGCAGTTTCACTCACAGGGGAGATACGCAGTATTTT. It is translated as CASSFTHRGDTQYF.

V and J are TRBV6-6 and TRBJ2-7, with D uncertain. Germline loops: CDR1 MNHNY, CDR2 SVGAGI (reference sequence). The CDR3 spans 13 residues. V lost 5 bases and J lost 3, with 11 bases in between. DNA for the CDR3: TGTGCCAGCAGTGAGTCAGGCAACTACGAGCAGTACGTC. Its protein product is CASSESGNYEQYV.

The chain recombines TRBV18 with TRBJ2-6; no clear D gene. V lost 4 bases and J lost 0, with 7 bases in between. The germline V gene has CDR1 KGHSH and CDR2 LQKENI. The CDR3 runs 15 residues. The CDR3 spells CASSRPGSGANVLTF. The CDR3 DNA sequence: TGTGCCAGCTCACGCCCGGGCTCTGGGGCCAACGTCCTGACTTTC.

This chain connects TRBV30 to TRBJ1-5; possibly TRBD1 for D (6 bases). The CDR3 has 13 residues. The ends were cut back, 4 bases at V and 6 bases at J, with 13 bases in the middle. CDR1 is GTSNPN and CDR2 is SVGIG in the germline V gene (reference sequence). CDR3: CAWTAGVGQPQHF. CDR3 bases: TGTGCCTGGACCGCAGGGGTAGGTCAGCCCCAGCATTTT.

J is TRBJ1-3 and V is TRBV19; 7 nucleotides align to TRBD1. This CDR3 has 14 residues. J was trimmed by 2 bases and V by 5 bases; bases with no gene match: 3. Germline V gene lookup returns CDR1 LNHDA and CDR2 SQIVND (reference sequence). CDR3: CASSRDSTGNTIYF. DNA of the CDR3: TGTGCCAGTAGTCGGGACAGCACTGGAAACACCATATATTTT.

The V and J genes are TRBV6-5 and TRBJ2-3; D is ambiguous. This CDR3 region has 14 residues. The V and J ends lost 0 bases and 6 bases respectively, with 10 bases between them. In germline, CDR1 is MNHEY, CDR2 SVGAGI. DNA for the CDR3: TGTGCCAGCAGTTACTCGTCCGGCAGGGATACGCAGTATTTT. Translation gives CASSYSSGRDTQYF.

CDR3 sequence (DNA): TGTGCCAGCAGCGTAGCGGGACATTCGAACACCGGGGAGCTGTTTTTT. It translates to CASSVAGHSNTGELFF. The chain has TRBV9 and TRBJ2-2, with D possibly matching TRBD1 (6 bases). This CDR3 has 16 amino acids. Looked up from germline, CDR1 is SGDLS and CDR2 is YYNGEE. Trimming took off 0 bases at V and 0 bases at J, with 9 bases between the two ends.

CDR3 protein: CASNHGQINQPQHF. CDR3 in DNA: TGTGCCAGTAATCATGGACAGATCAATCAGCCCCAGCATTTT. The chain carries TRBV19 and TRBJ1-5, with D possibly TRBD1 on 6 matching bases. The germline V gene encodes CDR1 LNHDA and CDR2 SQIVND (reference sequence). This CDR3 spans 14 amino acids. The V end lost 7 bases, the J end lost 3 bases, and 13 bases lay between the germline ends.

The CDR3 DNA reads TGCAGTGCTAGTCCAGGGGGAAACACCATATATTTT. It yields the protein CSASPGGNTIYF. The V call is TRBV20-1, the J call TRBJ1-3, with a weak D call TRBD1 (5 bases). Deletions cut 3 bases from V and 4 bases from J, with 7 bases between. This CDR3 region has 12 residues. Per the germline V gene, CDR1 is DFQATT and CDR2 is SNEGSKA (reference sequence).

The V gene is TRBV5-1, the J gene TRBJ2-3; 11 nucleotides align to TRBD2. CDR1 and CDR2 from the germline V gene are SGHRS and YFSETQ. J was trimmed by 1 base and V by 3 bases; bases with no gene match: 4. The CDR3 length is 16 residues. CDR3 coding DNA: TGCGCCAGCAGCTACGGGACTAGCGGCCGCACAGATACGCAGTATTTT. Translation gives CASSYGTSGRTDTQYF.

The chain carries TRBV28 and TRBJ2-7; 9 nucleotides match TRBD1. Germline assignment: CDR1 MDHEN and CDR2 SYDVKM. Trimming took 6 bases from V and 3 from J; bases not matched to a gene: 6. This CDR3 has 14 amino acids. CDR3 coding DNA: TGTGCCAGCAGGCGGACAGGGGCTATCTACGAGCAGTACGTC. This gives the protein CASRRTGAIYEQYV.

Here the CDR3 DNA reads TGTGCCAACCAGGGGCGGGCTAATGAAAAACTGTTTTTT. It specifies CANQGRANEKLFF. The rearrangement links TRBV21-1 to TRBJ1-4; the table's TRBD1 call for D was not verified on the DNA. TRBV21-1 is an annotated pseudogene. The CDR3 length is 13 residues.

The chain is built from TRBV6-5 and TRBJ2-5; D remains unclear. In germline, CDR1 is MNHEY, CDR2 SVGAGI. V was shortened by 11 bases and J by 4 bases, with 14 bases between the two germline ends. This CDR3 has 12 residues. The CDR3 protein is CAVLGGGETQYF. In DNA, the CDR3 is TGTGCCGTATTAGGTGGCGGAGAGACCCAGTACTTC.

The chain couples TRBV7-9 to TRBJ2-3, with D possibly TRBD1 on 5 matching bases. This CDR3 is built from 16 residues. The ends were cut back, 1 base at V and 4 bases at J, with 15 bases in the middle. From germline, CDR1 is SEHNR and CDR2 FQNEAQ (reference sequence). The CDR3 is CASSLEPHFRADTQYF. The DNA of the CDR3 is TGTGCCAGCAGCTTAGAACCTCACTTCAGGGCAGATACGCAGTATTTT. Looking up the rest from reference TRBV7-9 and TRBJ2-3 gives the full variable domain: DTGVSQNPRHKITKRGQNVTFRCDPISEHNRLYWYRQTLGQGPEFLTYFQNEAQLEKSRLLSDRFSAERPKGSFSTLEIQRTEQGDSAMYLCASSLEPHFRADTQYFGPGTRLTVL.

The chain employs TRBV15 and TRBJ1-1, with a possible D match to TRBD1 (6 bases). CDR3 size: 15 residues. The V gene lost 9 bases and the J gene lost 0 bases, with 17 bases spanning the gap. In germline, CDR1 is LNHNV, CDR2 YYDKDF (reference sequence). CDR3 nucleotides: TGTGCCACGTGCCGGGGGGCAGGCATGAACACTGAAGCTTTCTTT. Its translation is CATCRGAGMNTEAFF. Combining the CDR3 with reference TRBV15 and TRBJ1-1 gives the whole variable domain DAMVIQNPRYQVTQFGKPVTLSCSQTLNHNVMYWYQQKSSQAPKLLFHYYDKDFNNEADTPDNFQSRRPNTSFCFLDIRSPGLGDTAMYLCATCRGAGMNTEAFFGQGTRLTVV.